This TCR beta chain came from a study of follicular helper T cells after annual influenza vaccination. Study in general: After each seasonal flu vaccination, blood came on days 0, 7 and 28.

V shed 1 base and J shed 8 bases, with 11 bases lying between them. The CDR3 loop spans 14 amino acids. Per germline, CDR1 LNHNV and CDR2 YYDKDF (reference sequence). Time point indicated: 2015-2016 season, 7 days after influenza vaccination. Adults were given seasonal inactivated influenza vaccine, and blood CD4 subsets were sorted before and after vaccination. TCRdb keeps only in-frame clones here, not all; method: immunoSEQ multiplex PCR. The table has more than 2,000 clones, roughly 82% seen once. The study, taken as a whole, reports: Successive annual vaccinations recalled a recurrent oligoclonal ICOS+CD38+ cTfh response with influenza-specific clonotypes.

A word on this clone: Its antigen is as yet unknown.

The source is an adult who received the influenza vaccine. The sample consisted of CXCR5+ CD38- circulating T follicular helper cells from blood, taken 7 days after influenza vaccination. The subset is: circulating Tfh, non-naive CD4+CXCR5+PD-1+ (ICOS+CD38+ or ICOS-CD38-). The chain recombines TRBV15 with TRBJ1-4; D ambiguous. CDR3 protein: CATSRGLLGEKLFF. The CDR3 nucleotides are TGTGCCACCAGCAGAGGCCTTCTGGGGGAAAAACTGTTTTTT.